This TCR beta chain was sequenced during a study of blood T cell repertoires in COVID-19. Turning to the study itself: Acute and convalescent COVID-19 specimens originated in the United States, Italy and Spain. Sample material is recorded as cDNA or gDNA derived from T cells, B-cell-depleted T cells, or PBMCs.

Original processing notes: Reference gene primer amplification yielded estimated nucleated cell counts. Assay used: immunoSEQ multiplex PCR; TCRdb lists only in-frame clones, some missing. V and J calls and clone size are copied from that table; D and trimming were computed from the DNA. The sample comprises approximately 140,000 clones, 88% of which are singletons, and 2% to 2.5% rests with the top ten. CDR1 and CDR2 from the germline V gene are LNHDA and SQIVND (reference sequence). The junction had 11 bases not matched to a gene; V was cut back by 7 bases and J by 8 bases. The CDR3 is 14 amino acids.

The sequencing sample was made of peripheral blood. The receptor was derived from a man aged 70-80 years with active COVID-19. The chain recombines TRBV19 with TRBJ2-1; 7 positions match TRBD2. DNA of the CDR3: TGTGCCAGTAAAGGCGGCGGGAGCGGCTATGAGCAGTTCTTC. It translates to CASKGGGSGYEQFF.